The present entry profiles one T cell receptor (beta chain) with its context. This entry belongs to a study of blood T cell repertoires in COVID-19. CDR1 is PRHDT, CDR2 FYEKMQ, per germline (reference sequence). The CDR3 totals 16 residues. The V and J ends lost 5 bases and 0 bases, in that order; junction bases with no gene match: 9. As handled by the study authors: Estimation of nucleated cell counts was performed using reference gene primer amplification. Sequenced by immunoSEQ multiplex PCR; TCRdb stores in-frame clones only, minus some. V and J calls and clone size are copied from that table; D and trimming were computed from the DNA. The data hold roughly 45,000 clones, with roughly 90% observed a single time.

Source material: peripheral blood. This rearrangement joins TRBV13 to TRBJ1-2, with 7 bases aligning to TRBD1. This TCR was recovered from a human donor in a cohort sampled during active COVID-19. CDR3 protein: CASSHNDREPNYGYTF. For the CDR3, the DNA is TGTGCCAGCAGCCATAATGACAGGGAACCTAACTATGGCTACACCTTC.